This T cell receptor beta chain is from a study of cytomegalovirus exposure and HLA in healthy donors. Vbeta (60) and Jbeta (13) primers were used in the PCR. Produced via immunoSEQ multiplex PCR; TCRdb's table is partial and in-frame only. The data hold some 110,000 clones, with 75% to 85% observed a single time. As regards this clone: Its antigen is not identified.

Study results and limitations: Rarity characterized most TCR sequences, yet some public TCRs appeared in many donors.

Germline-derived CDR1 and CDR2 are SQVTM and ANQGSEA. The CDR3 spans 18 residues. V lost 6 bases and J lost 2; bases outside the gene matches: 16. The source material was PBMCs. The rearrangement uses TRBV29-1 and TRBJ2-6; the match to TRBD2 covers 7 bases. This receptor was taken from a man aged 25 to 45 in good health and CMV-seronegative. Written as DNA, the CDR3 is TGCAGCGTCGGAGGTGGGTGGGGAGGGAGCACTGGGGCCAACGTCCTGACTTTC. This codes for CSVGGGWGGSTGANVLTF. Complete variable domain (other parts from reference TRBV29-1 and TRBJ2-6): SAVISQKPSRDICQRGTSLTIQCQVDSQVTMMFWYRQQPGQSLTLIATANQGSEATYESGFVIDKFPISRPNLTFSTLTVSNMSPEDSSIYLCSVGGGWGGSTGANVLTFGAGSRLTVL.